A single sample gave rise to the 16 T cell receptor beta chains below, sequenced in a study of T cell changes during pregnancy in multiple sclerosis. Some clones are missing from TCRdb's copy, which holds only in-frame ones; the method was immunoSEQ multiplex PCR. The sample shows more than 90,000 clones, around 92% of them seen only once. Sequenced material: peripheral blood, taken after pregnancy. These receptors were obtained from a female donor with multiple sclerosis, enrolled in a pregnancy study.

The chain links TRBV7-9 to TRBJ1-1; D remains unclear. The CDR3 has 15 amino acids. Trimming stripped 6 bases from V and 0 bases from J, with 14 bases between. The germline V gene encodes CDR1 SEHNR and CDR2 FQNEAQ (reference sequence). The chain's CDR3 is CASSSLAAMNTEAFF. CDR3 in DNA: TGTGCCAGCAGTTCCCTGGCGGCGATGAACACTGAAGCTTTCTTT.

V usage is TRBV9 and J usage is TRBJ2-1, with a possible D match to TRBD2 (6 bases). V gave up 1 base and J gave up 5 bases, with 13 bases separating them. The V gene's germline CDR1 is SGDLS and CDR2 YYNGEE. This CDR3 region has 15 residues. The DNA for the CDR3 is TGTGCCAGCAGCGTAAACAGCGGGTCACACAATGAGCAGTTCTTC. Translation gives CASSVNSGSHNEQFF.

This chain connects TRBV7-6 to TRBJ2-3, with a possible D match to TRBD1 (5 bases). Trimming removed 1 base at V and 2 bases at J, with 16 bases between. Germline V gene sequence: CDR1 SGHVS, CDR2 FNYEAQ. The CDR3 sequence is 17 residues long. This CDR3 is CASSLGYAGMPTDTQYF. CDR3 in DNA: TGTGCCAGCAGCTTAGGGTACGCAGGGATGCCCACAGATACGCAGTATTTT. The full variable domain, in which reference TRBV7-6 and TRBJ2-3 provide the parts outside the CDR3, is GAGVSQSPRYKVTKRGQDVALRCDPISGHVSLYWYRQALGQGPEFLTYFNYEAQQDKSGLPNDRFSAERPEGSISTLTIQRTEQRDSAMYRCASSLGYAGMPTDTQYFGPGTRLTVL.

The chain is built from TRBV27 and TRBJ2-7; a weak D match, TRBD1 (6 bases). V lost 4 bases, J lost 7 bases, and 11 bases lay in between. The CDR3 runs to 12 residues. The germline V gene has CDR1 MNHEY and CDR2 SMNVEV (reference sequence). CDR3 loop: CASSSTGYEQYF. CDR3 in DNA: TGTGCCAGCAGTTCAACAGGGTATGAGCAGTACTTC.

The rearrangement links TRBV5-1 to TRBJ2-5, with 9 bases identical to TRBD1. Trimming took 3 bases from V and 2 from J; bases not matched to a gene: 2. This CDR3 comprises 14 residues. CDR1 and CDR2 (germline): SGHRS, YFSETQ. The CDR3, as DNA: TGCGCCAGCAGCTGGGACAGGGAACAAGAGACCCAGTACTTC. Translation: CASSWDREQETQYF.

This chain joins TRBV7-2 and TRBJ1-1; no firm D call. With 0 bases removed from V and 3 bases from J, the gap between germline ends came to 11 bases. CDR1 is SGHTA, CDR2 FQGNSA, per germline. The CDR3 covers 15 residues. The CDR3 DNA is TGTGCCAGCAGCTTAGCGCTGAACAGATACACTGAAGCTTTCTTT. This codes for CASSLALNRYTEAFF.

As concerns this clone: The conserved closing phenylalanine or tryptophan is absent in this CDR3, likely reflecting a read error. No DNA is shown, since the ends of the CDR3 on it are uncertain; the CDR3 is the one TCRdb lists. The chain employs TRBV5-1 and TRBJ1-2. Germline V gene lookup returns CDR1 SGHRS and CDR2 YFSETQ. The CDR3 comprises 8 residues, both ends counted. CDR3 sequence reads: CASSSIPL.

Notes on this clone: Within the sample, other DNA sequences also encode this same CDR3. The chain joins TRBV19 to TRBJ1-5, with 8 bases identical to TRBD1. Germline V CDR1 and CDR2: LNHDA, SQIVND (reference sequence). J lost 7 bases, V lost 7 bases, and 6 bases had no gene match. The CDR3 has 13 amino acids. The CDR3 nucleotides are TGTGCCAGTACTGGACAGGGCGGGCAGCCCCAGCATTTT. It yields the protein CASTGQGGQPQHF.

The chain links TRBV30 to TRBJ2-7; tentative D call: TRBD2 (5 bases). The germline gives CDR1 GTSNPN, CDR2 SVGIG (reference sequence). The CDR3 runs to 13 residues. The V gene lost 0 bases and the J gene lost 2 bases, with 8 bases spanning the gap. The CDR3 here is CAWSVLGPYEQYF. CDR3 sequence (DNA): TGTGCCTGGAGTGTACTAGGCCCCTACGAGCAGTACTTC. Looking up the rest from reference TRBV30 and TRBJ2-7 gives the full variable domain: SQTIHQWPATLVQPVGSPLSLECTVEGTSNPNLYWYRQAAGRGLQLLFYSVGIGQISSEVPQNLSASRPQDRQFILSSKKLLLSDSGFYLCAWSVLGPYEQYFGPGTRLTVT.

CDR3 DNA: TGTGCCAGCAGCTTAGGAGGGGGCGAAGGTCAGCCCCAGCATTTT. This encodes CASSLGGGEGQPQHF. The gene calls are TRBV7-8 and TRBJ1-5, with TRBD1 identical over 7 bases. CDR3 length: 15 amino acids. With 1 base clipped from V and 6 bases from J, the junction kept 6 bases outside the gene matches. CDR1 is SGHVS, CDR2 FQNEAQ, per germline.

The V and J genes are TRBV30 and TRBJ2-7; TRBD1 agrees at 7 bases. There are 13 residues in the CDR3. The ends lost 4 bases at V and 1 base at J; junction bases unmatched: 4. Germline V gene sequence: CDR1 GTSNPN, CDR2 SVGIG (reference sequence). The CDR3 bases are TGTGCCTGGAATGAGGGGGCTTCCTACGAGCAGTACTTC. Protein product: CAWNEGASYEQYF.

The CDR3 DNA sequence: TGTGCCACCTCCCACCGGGGAACTGGAAACACCATATATTTT. Protein: CATSHRGTGNTIYF. V is TRBV2 and J is TRBJ1-3, with D hard to call. Germline V gives CDR1 SNHLY, CDR2 FYNNEI. The V end was cut by 10 bases, the J end by 2 bases, with 15 bases between. The CDR3 covers 14 residues.

Only a few counts were recorded for this clone. J is TRBJ2-3 and V is TRBV7-8; 9 positions agree with TRBD1. Germline V gene lookup returns CDR1 SGHVS and CDR2 FQNEAQ. There are 16 residues in the CDR3. The V and J ends lost 10 bases and 0 bases, in that order; junction bases with no gene match: 11. CDR3 DNA: TGTGCCACCAAACAGGGGGCACTCCCCAGCACAGATACGCAGTATTTT. Residues: CATKQGALPSTDTQYF.

The rearrangement uses TRBV19 and TRBJ1-5; 7 nucleotides align to TRBD1. The CDR3 is 13 amino acids. Germline assignment: CDR1 LNHDA and CDR2 SQIVND (reference sequence). The J segment lost 7 bases and the V segment lost 6 bases, leaving 6 bases of the junction unmatched. CDR3 residues: CASSGTVNQPQHF. CDR3 DNA: TGTGCCAGTAGCGGGACAGTTAACCAGCCCCAGCATTTT.

J is TRBJ2-3 and V is TRBV11-2, with 9 bases identical to TRBD2. CDR1 is SGHAT, CDR2 FQNNGV, per germline. V dropped 2 bases and J dropped 3; count of bases not matched to a gene: 9. There are 17 residues in the CDR3. This chain's CDR3 is CASSLLGGGAGTDTQYF. In nucleotides, the CDR3 is TGTGCCAGCAGCTTACTCGGCGGGGGGGCAGGAACAGATACGCAGTATTTT. Based on the CDR3 plus reference TRBV11-2 and TRBJ2-3, the full variable domain is EAGVAQSPRYKIIEKRQSVAFWCNPISGHATLYWYQQILGQGPKLLIQFQNNGVVDDSQLPKDRFSAERLKGVDSTLKIQPAKLEDSAVYLCASSLLGGGAGTDTQYFGPGTRLTVL.

CDR3 residues: CASSIQGANEKLFF. CDR3 sequence (DNA): TGTGCCAGTAGTATACAGGGGGCTAATGAAAAACTGTTTTTT. The J gene is TRBJ1-4, the V gene TRBV19; 7 bases line up with TRBD1. The CDR3 extends over 14 amino acids. Trimming removed 2 bases from V and 3 bases from J; junction bases left unmatched: 0. CDR1 is LNHDA, CDR2 SQIVND, per germline (reference sequence). Filled out from reference TRBV19 and TRBJ1-4, the complete variable domain reads DGGITQSPKYLFRKEGQNVTLSCEQNLNHDAMYWYRQDPGQGLRLIYYSQIVNDFQKGDIAEGYSVSREKKESFPLTVTSAQKNPTAFYLCASSIQGANEKLFFGSGTQLSVL.